These 23 T cell receptor beta chains share one sample of origin, sequenced in a study of cytomegalovirus exposure and HLA in healthy donors. It was with 60 Vbeta and 13 Jbeta primers that the PCR ran. Measured with immunoSEQ multiplex PCR; TCRdb has only the in-frame clones, and not every one. The sample has about 190,000 clones, around four fifths seen once; the top ten hold 1.5% to 2%. Specimen: PBMCs. The source is a man aged 40-50 years in good health and CMV-seropositive.

The chain is built from TRBV2 and TRBJ2-2; D is perhaps TRBD2 (5 bases). V shed 6 bases and J shed 4 bases, with 18 bases lying between them. The CDR3 extends over 16 amino acids. The germline V gene has CDR1 SNHLY and CDR2 FYNNEI. In nucleotides, the CDR3 is TGTGCCAGCAGCCGCAACCTGGGAGTGGGCACCGGGGAGCTGTTTTTT. Its protein is CASSRNLGVGTGELFF.

This chain links TRBV29-1 with TRBJ1-2; TRBD1 might be the D (5 bases). The germline CDR1 and CDR2 sequences are SQVTM and ANQGSEA. Trimming took off 4 bases at V and 2 bases at J, with 11 bases between the two ends. This CDR3 is 13 amino acids long. CDR3 residues: CSVGTRGNYGYTF. CDR3 DNA sequence: TGCAGCGTTGGGACAAGGGGAAACTATGGCTACACCTTC.

This chain links TRBV14 with TRBJ1-2; 8 nucleotides align to TRBD1. The CDR3 runs 18 residues. Germline values: CDR1 SGHDN, CDR2 FVKESK. J was trimmed by 4 bases and V by 1 base; bases with no gene match: 14. The CDR3 DNA sequence: TGTGCCAGCAGCCAAGCCGGACAGGGATTAATAGTCCGCTATGGCTACACCTTC. Protein: CASSQAGQGLIVRYGYTF.

The rearrangement links TRBV5-5 to TRBJ2-2; TRBD2 might be the D (6 bases). From germline, CDR1 is SGHKS and CDR2 YYEKEE (reference sequence). V shed 1 base and J shed 0 bases, with 7 bases lying between them. The CDR3 contains 15 residues. The CDR3 coding sequence is TGTGCCAGCAGCTTGACGGGGGCGAACACCGGGGAGCTGTTTTTT. This codes for CASSLTGANTGELFF.

V gene TRBV29-1 combines with J gene TRBJ2-3; 9 nucleotides match TRBD1. CDR1 SQVTM and CDR2 ANQGSEA come from the germline V gene. The CDR3 spans 16 residues. Unmatched junction bases numbered 12, after V lost 4 bases and J lost 4 bases. The DNA of the CDR3 is TGCAGCGTTGGGGGCGGGGACAGGGTTGTCTCAGATACGCAGTATTTT. It encodes CSVGGGDRVVSDTQYF.

The rearrangement uses TRBV19 and TRBJ2-3; tentative D call: TRBD2 (6 bases). CDR3 length equals 17 residues. From germline, CDR1 is LNHDA and CDR2 SQIVND (reference sequence). Trimming took 5 bases from V and 4 from J, leaving 22 bases between them. Here the CDR3 DNA reads TGTGCCAGTAGTGCGCCGGGATGGGGGGTGAGAGCAGATACGCAGTATTTT. Translated, it gives CASSAPGWGVRADTQYF.

The rearrangement uses TRBV5-1 and TRBJ1-1; no clear D. Germline V gene lookup returns CDR1 SGHRS and CDR2 YFSETQ. The CDR3 runs 13 residues. Trimming removed 4 bases at V and 3 bases at J, with 10 bases between. The CDR3 sequence: CASSRQRDTEAFF. The DNA for the CDR3 is TGCGCCAGCAGCCGGCAGAGGGACACTGAAGCTTTCTTT.

The V and J genes are TRBV7-6 and TRBJ2-7; the match to TRBD1 covers 10 bases. Germline V gene data show CDR1 as SGHVS and CDR2 as FNYEAQ. Trimming took 2 bases from V and 3 from J; bases not matched to a gene: 4. The CDR3 runs 15 residues. CDR3 DNA: TGTGCCAGCAGCTTAAGACAGGGGGCCGGCTACGAGCAGTACTTC. This codes for CASSLRQGAGYEQYF. The complete variable domain, with remaining parts taken from reference TRBV7-6 and TRBJ2-7, reads GAGVSQSPRYKVTKRGQDVALRCDPISGHVSLYWYRQALGQGPEFLTYFNYEAQQDKSGLPNDRFSAERPEGSISTLTIQRTEQRDSAMYRCASSLRQGAGYEQYFGPGTRLTVT.

In nucleotides, the CDR3 is TGTGCTAGTGGTTTGGCGGGTAACACTGAAGCTTTCTTT. Translated, it gives CASGLAGNTEAFF. This chain connects TRBV12-5 to TRBJ1-1, with D uncertain. The CDR3 runs to 13 residues. CDR1 is LGHNT and CDR2 is FRNRAP in the germline V gene. The V and J ends lost 1 base and 2 bases respectively, with 5 bases between them.

CDR3 bases: TGTGCCAGTAGTACTCAACTCGGGGGCTCCTACGAGCAGTACTTC. It translates to CASSTQLGGSYEQYF. The chain combines TRBV19 with TRBJ2-7, with D perhaps TRBD2 (6 bases). The CDR3 sequence is 15 residues long. The ends were cut back, 4 bases at V and 0 bases at J, with 13 bases in the middle. Looked up from germline, CDR1 is LNHDA and CDR2 is SQIVND (reference sequence). Together with reference TRBV19 and TRBJ2-7, the CDR3 gives the full variable domain: DGGITQSPKYLFRKEGQNVTLSCEQNLNHDAMYWYRQDPGQGLRLIYYSQIVNDFQKGDIAEGYSVSREKKESFPLTVTSAQKNPTAFYLCASSTQLGGSYEQYFGPGTRLTVT.

For the CDR3, the DNA is TGTGCCAGCAGCCGACTACAAGCGGGCCTGAGCTCCTACGAGCAGTACTTC. Translated, it gives CASSRLQAGLSSYEQYF. The J gene is TRBJ2-7, the V gene TRBV7-9; D is perhaps TRBD2 (6 bases). CDR1 is SEHNR, CDR2 FQNEAQ, per germline (reference sequence). With 5 bases removed from V and 0 bases from J, the gap between germline ends came to 20 bases. This CDR3 is 17 amino acids long. Full variable domain (outside the CDR3, taken from reference TRBV7-9 and TRBJ2-7): DTGVSQNPRHKITKRGQNVTFRCDPISEHNRLYWYRQTLGQGPEFLTYFQNEAQLEKSRLLSDRFSAERPKGSFSTLEIQRTEQGDSAMYLCASSRLQAGLSSYEQYFGPGTRLTVT.

Turning to this clone: The sample has other DNA sequences that encode this CDR3 too. The chain carries TRBV5-1 and TRBJ2-3; 9 bases map to TRBD1. V shed 4 bases, J shed 3 bases, and the junction held 3 bases outside the gene matches. Germline loops: CDR1 SGHRS, CDR2 YFSETQ. The CDR3 sequence is 14 residues long. The CDR3 DNA reads TGCGCCAGCAGCCCAGGACAGGGGACAGATACGCAGTATTTT. Translation: CASSPGQGTDTQYF.

The chain links TRBV7-2 to TRBJ1-1; no definite D call. V gave up 2 bases and J gave up 1 base, with 14 bases separating them. Germline CDR1 is SGHTA and CDR2 is FQGNSA. This CDR3 comprises 16 residues. This chain's CDR3 is CASSLNSGKQNTEAFF. Here the CDR3 DNA reads TGTGCCAGCAGCTTAAATAGCGGGAAACAGAACACTGAAGCTTTCTTT.

V gene TRBV28 combines with J gene TRBJ2-2; TRBD1 aligns across 7 bases. This CDR3 has 17 amino acids. CDR1 and CDR2 (germline): MDHEN, SYDVKM. V dropped 2 bases and J dropped 0; count of bases not matched to a gene: 6. In DNA form, the CDR3 reads TGTGCCAGCAGTTTACCCTGGGACAGAACGAACACCGGGGAGCTGTTTTTT. It is translated as CASSLPWDRTNTGELFF.

This sequence joins TRBV6-4 and TRBJ2-1; possibly TRBD1 for D (5 bases). Trimming cost V 6 bases and J 0 bases, with 12 bases left between them. The CDR3 is made up of 15 amino acids. Germline loops: CDR1 MRHNA, CDR2 SNTAGT. CDR3 amino acids: CASSKDTSSYNEQFF. CDR3 nucleotides: TGTGCCAGCAGCAAGGACACCAGCTCCTACAATGAGCAGTTCTTC.

The CDR3 coding sequence is TGTGCCAGCAGTTACTCGGACAGGGGAGGACCCTACGAGCAGTACTTC. Translation: CASSYSDRGGPYEQYF. This chain joins TRBV6-5 and TRBJ2-7; 9 nucleotides agree with TRBD1. Germline V gives CDR1 MNHEY, CDR2 SVGAGI. CDR3 size: 16 residues. Unmatched junction bases numbered 5, after V lost 0 bases and J lost 2 bases.

V gene TRBV10-3 combines with J gene TRBJ2-2; 10 nucleotides align to TRBD2. V trimming: 7 bases; J trimming: 4 bases; junction bases outside the gene matches: 12. Per germline, CDR1 ENHRY and CDR2 SYGVKD. This CDR3 has 17 amino acids. The CDR3 spells CAINDASGSMFTGELFF. CDR3 in DNA: TGTGCCATCAATGATGCTAGCGGGAGTATGTTCACCGGGGAGCTGTTTTTT.

In DNA form, the CDR3 reads TGTGCCACCAGCAGGCGGACAGGGGGCAATCAGCCCCAGCATTTT. Amino acid sequence: CATSRRTGGNQPQHF. The V call is TRBV15, the J call TRBJ1-5, with 9 bases matching TRBD1. V trimming: 3 bases; J trimming: 2 bases; junction bases outside the gene matches: 2. CDR1 LNHNV and CDR2 YYDKDF come from the germline V gene (reference sequence). This CDR3 has 15 residues. Combining the CDR3 with reference TRBV15 and TRBJ1-5 gives the whole variable domain DAMVIQNPRYQVTQFGKPVTLSCSQTLNHNVMYWYQQKSSQAPKLLFHYYDKDFNNEADTPDNFQSRRPNTSFCFLDIRSPGLGDTAMYLCATSRRTGGNQPQHFGDGTRLSIL.

The chain combines TRBV7-9 with TRBJ2-5; the D gene is possibly TRBD1 (6 bases). Looked up from germline, CDR1 is SEHNR and CDR2 is FQNEAQ (reference sequence). V lost 3 bases, J lost 3 bases, and 11 bases lay in between. The length of the CDR3 is 14 residues. CDR3 in DNA: TGTGCCAGCAGCTTCTCGTACAGGGAAGAGACCCAGTACTTC. It translates to CASSFSYREETQYF.

In its sample, this clone was seen once. The rearrangement joins TRBV11-2 to TRBJ2-7, with 8 positions matching TRBD1. V lost 0 bases to trimming and J lost 2 bases; unmatched junction nucleotides: 0. Germline CDR1 SGHAT, CDR2 FQNNGV. The CDR3 runs to 14 residues. The CDR3 is CASSLEQGAYEQYF. In nucleotides, the CDR3 is TGTGCCAGCAGCTTAGAACAGGGGGCCTACGAGCAGTACTTC.

As DNA, the CDR3 is TGTGCCAGCAGCTCCCTCCCGCGGGCCTACGAGCAGTACTTC. It codes for CASSSLPRAYEQYF. This chain joins TRBV11-2 and TRBJ2-7; the D gene is possibly TRBD2 (5 bases). The CDR3 covers 14 residues. The ends were cut back, 4 bases at V and 2 bases at J, with 12 bases in the middle. Per the germline V gene, CDR1 is SGHAT and CDR2 is FQNNGV.

The chain joins TRBV2 to TRBJ1-5; D ambiguous. CDR1 SNHLY and CDR2 FYNNEI come from the germline V gene. The CDR3 is made up of 13 amino acids. The V gene lost 2 bases and the J gene lost 11 bases, with 13 bases spanning the gap. The CDR3 DNA sequence: TGTGCCAGCAGTGAAAACCGGTTCAGGACCCAGCATTTT. Translated, it gives CASSENRFRTQHF.

The chain recombines TRBV5-6 with TRBJ1-2, with 11 positions matching TRBD1. This CDR3 contains 16 residues. V lost 0 bases to trimming and J lost 4 bases; unmatched junction nucleotides: 5. CDR1 is SGHDT and CDR2 is YYEEEE in the germline V gene. Written as DNA, the CDR3 is TGTGCCAGCAGCTTGGATCGGACAGGGGGCCCCTATGGCTACACCTTC. Its translation: CASSLDRTGGPYGYTF.